The 14 T cell receptor beta chains given below trace back to one sample, sequenced in a study of Ad26.COV2.S vaccination and SARS-CoV-2 variants. As to treatment: over 15 received Ad26.COV2.S at low or high dose, single or two shots; 5 received placebo; per-sample allocation not given. Specimen acquisition occurred on day 63 following the initial vaccine or placebo injection. Assay: immunoSEQ multiplex PCR; the TCRdb copy retains only in-frame clones and omits some. The sample includes about 350,000 clones, about nine tenths seen only once; the top ten take around 6.6%. This material consisted of peripheral blood, taken in a trial of Ad26.COV2.S vaccine versus placebo. The receptors come from a person aged 18-65 years who received the Ad26.COV2.S COVID-19 vaccine or a placebo.

The V and J genes are TRBV19 and TRBJ2-1; tentative D call: TRBD1 (7 bases). This CDR3 is 14 amino acids long. Trimming cost V 10 bases and J 8 bases, with 21 bases left between them. CDR1 LNHDA and CDR2 SQIVND come from the germline V gene (reference sequence). CDR3 in amino acids: CATQGDSWLDEQFF. The DNA for the CDR3 is TGTGCCACCCAGGGGGACTCCTGGCTCGATGAGCAGTTCTTC.

The genes are TRBV2 and TRBJ2-7, with 9 positions matching TRBD1. CDR3 length equals 14 residues. J was trimmed by 2 bases and V by 3 bases; bases with no gene match: 2. Germline assignment: CDR1 SNHLY and CDR2 FYNNEI. Here the CDR3 DNA reads TGTGCCAGCAGTGAGGACAGGGGCCCCTACGAGCAGTACTTC. It encodes CASSEDRGPYEQYF.

The chain has TRBV6-5 and TRBJ1-2; D might be TRBD1 (5 bases). V dropped 0 bases and J dropped 4 bases, with 12 bases sitting between them. Germline V CDR1 and CDR2: MNHEY, SVGAGI. The CDR3 spans 15 residues. The CDR3 sequence is CASSYSSAGLYGYTF. CDR3 DNA sequence: TGTGCCAGCAGTTACTCTTCGGCAGGGCTCTATGGCTACACCTTC.

V and J are TRBV28 and TRBJ2-1; D remains unclear. In germline, CDR1 is MDHEN, CDR2 SYDVKM. The CDR3 has 15 amino acids. Trimming cost V 6 bases and J 0 bases, with 12 bases left between them. The CDR3 spells CASRQGIGSYNEQFF. DNA of the CDR3: TGTGCCAGCAGACAAGGTATAGGCTCCTACAATGAGCAGTTCTTC.

This clone came up a few times. The gene calls are TRBV7-9 and TRBJ1-2; D gene ambiguous. Germline CDR1 SEHNR, CDR2 FQNEAQ (reference sequence). The CDR3 is 14 amino acids. V was trimmed by 2 bases and J by 6 bases, leaving 13 bases between them. CDR3 bases: TGTGCCAGCAGCTTAACACTTGGGAGTGATGGCTACACCTTC. Amino acid sequence: CASSLTLGSDGYTF.

The chain couples TRBV4-3 to TRBJ1-2; D call uncertain. This CDR3 is built from 15 residues. The germline V and J ends were trimmed by 0 bases and 2 bases, with 10 bases remaining between them. Germline-derived CDR1 and CDR2 are LGHNA and YSLEER. CDR3 bases: TGCGCCAGCAGCCAAGAGTCGAACAGCAACTATGGCTACACCTTC. This gives the protein CASSQESNSNYGYTF.

The rearrangement joins TRBV28 to TRBJ1-1, with D possibly matching TRBD1 (5 bases). Germline V gene sequence: CDR1 MDHEN, CDR2 SYDVKM. V was cut by 3 bases and J by 2 bases, with 13 bases left in between. The CDR3 runs 15 residues. The chain's CDR3 is CASSLDGGVNTEAFF. CDR3 coding DNA: TGTGCCAGCAGTTTGGATGGGGGGGTTAACACTGAAGCTTTCTTT. The full variable domain, its missing parts supplied by reference TRBV28 and TRBJ1-1, is DVKVTQSSRYLVKRTGEKVFLECVQDMDHENMFWYRQDPGLGLRLIYFSYDVKMKEKGDIPEGYSVSREKKERFSLILESASTNQTSMYLCASSLDGGVNTEAFFGQGTRLTVV.

This clone was seen more than once but under ten times. The chain carries TRBV12-3 or TRBV12-4 and TRBJ2-1, with 10 bases that match TRBD2. V gave up 7 bases and J gave up 10 bases; unmatched junction bases: 4. The CDR3 totals 12 residues. This CDR3 is CASTLGLAEQFF. CDR3 DNA: TGTGCCAGCACCCTGGGACTAGCGGAGCAGTTCTTC.

This sequence joins TRBV5-1 and TRBJ1-4, with D hard to call. V lost 4 bases, J lost 8 bases, and 12 bases lay in between. The CDR3 consists of 13 residues. The germline V gene has CDR1 SGHRS and CDR2 YFSETQ. The CDR3 DNA reads TGCGCCAGCAGCGCGGGTTATGGGGAAAAACTGTTTTTT. Translated: CASSAGYGEKLFF.

V usage is TRBV30 and J usage is TRBJ2-5, with D unresolved. The CDR3 sequence is 13 residues long. From germline, CDR1 is GTSNPN and CDR2 SVGIG (reference sequence). The V gene lost 1 base and the J gene lost 5 bases, with 11 bases spanning the gap. CDR3 in DNA: TGTGCCTGGAGTGGTTCCTTTTGGGAGACCCAGTACTTC. Translating gives CAWSGSFWETQYF. The whole variable domain, remainder taken from reference TRBV30 and TRBJ2-5, is SQTIHQWPATLVQPVGSPLSLECTVEGTSNPNLYWYRQAAGRGLQLLFYSVGIGQISSEVPQNLSASRPQDRQFILSSKKLLLSDSGFYLCAWSGSFWETQYFGPGTRLLVL.

This clone appeared a single time. V usage is TRBV5-4 and J usage is TRBJ1-2; D possibly corresponds to TRBD1 (5 bases). The length of the CDR3 is 16 residues. Trimming stripped 4 bases from V and 4 bases from J, with 20 bases between. Germline V gene lookup returns CDR1 SGHNT and CDR2 YYREEE (reference sequence). The CDR3 nucleotides read TGTGCCAGCAGCCCGGAAGGGGCGGGCTTAGGCTATGGCTACACCTTC. Amino acid sequence: CASSPEGAGLGYGYTF. The full variable domain, with the rest looked up from reference TRBV5-4 and TRBJ1-2, is ETGVTQSPTHLIKTRGQQVTLRCSSQSGHNTVSWYQQALGQGPQFIFQYYREEENGRGNFPPRFSGLQFPNYSSELNVNALELDDSALYLCASSPEGAGLGYGYTFGSGTRLTVV.

This clone showed up just once. The chain carries TRBV19 and TRBJ1-1; 9 nucleotides match TRBD1. Germline V CDR1 and CDR2: LNHDA, SQIVND (reference sequence). The ends lost 9 bases at V and 5 bases at J; junction bases unmatched: 7. CDR3 size: 13 residues. CDR3 amino acids: CASRTGAGTEAFF. The CDR3 DNA sequence: TGTGCCAGCCGGACAGGGGCTGGGACTGAAGCTTTCTTT.

The chain uses TRBV5-5 and TRBJ1-1, with a tentative D call TRBD1 (6 bases). The germline V gene has CDR1 SGHKS and CDR2 YYEKEE (reference sequence). Trimming took 1 base from V and 3 from J, leaving 10 bases between them. The CDR3 is 14 residues long. CDR3 in amino acids: CASSLQGLDTEAFF. The CDR3, as DNA: TGTGCCAGCAGCTTGCAGGGGTTGGACACTGAAGCTTTCTTT. Combining the CDR3 with reference TRBV5-5 and TRBJ1-1 gives the whole variable domain DAGVTQSPTHLIKTRGQQVTLRCSPISGHKSVSWYQQVLGQGPQFIFQYYEKEERGRGNFPDRFSARQFPNYSSELNVNALLLGDSALYLCASSLQGLDTEAFFGQGTRLTVV.

The gene calls are TRBV27 and TRBJ2-1; 8 bases align to TRBD2. V was pared by 6 bases and J by 4 bases, with 8 bases of the junction left unmatched. Germline V gene lookup returns CDR1 MNHEY and CDR2 SMNVEV (reference sequence). This CDR3 is built from 15 residues. This chain's CDR3 is CASSRRGGSYNEQFF. The CDR3 DNA follows: TGTGCCAGCAGCCGTCGGGGGGGGAGTTACAATGAGCAGTTCTTC.